The 8 T cell receptor beta chains listed next were all sequenced from one sample in a study of shared T cell receptors in the human thymus. Clones were read by immunoSEQ multiplex PCR, and TCRdb kept only the in-frame ones, dropping some. Here the sample spans about 730,000 clones, 80% to 90% being singletons. The same data also went into a second study, on human thymus T cells.

Sequencing was performed on thymocytes. Every receptor here comes from a girl less than two years old with a congenital heart defect.

The chain has TRBV28 and TRBJ1-1; D perhaps matches TRBD1 (6 bases). The CDR3 spans 18 residues. Trimming removed 4 bases from V and 4 bases from J, with 25 bases in between. Germline lookup yields CDR1 MDHEN and CDR2 SYDVKM. CDR3: CASSSVGQGIGWSTEAFF. The CDR3 DNA follows: TGTGCCAGCAGTTCCGTAGGTCAGGGGATAGGGTGGAGCACTGAAGCTTTCTTT.

This clone was detected once. This rearrangement joins TRBV6-6 to TRBJ2-2; tentatively, D is TRBD2 (6 bases). Germline lookup yields CDR1 MNHNY and CDR2 SVGAGI (reference sequence). This CDR3 comprises 16 residues. V was trimmed by 1 base and J by 8 bases, leaving 17 bases between them. The DNA of the CDR3 is TGTGCCAGCAGTTACTACTCTAGCGCCCAAACAGGGGAGCTGTTTTTT. Its protein is CASSYYSSAQTGELFF.

The chain links TRBV9 to TRBJ1-2, with D perhaps TRBD1 (5 bases). The CDR3 runs 15 residues. Germline V gene data show CDR1 as SGDLS and CDR2 as YYNGEE. Trimming removed 4 bases from V and 4 bases from J, with 17 bases in between. The CDR3 nucleotides are TGTGCCAGCAGCATGCAAAAGGGGACTTCCTATGGCTACACCTTC. Translated: CASSMQKGTSYGYTF.

V is TRBV5-1 and J is TRBJ2-3, with TRBD1 identical over 7 bases. This CDR3 has 22 residues. The trim removed 0 bases at V and 0 bases at J, leaving 22 bases unmatched. Germline-derived CDR1 and CDR2 are SGHRS and YFSETQ. The chain's CDR3 is CASSLGRMATGVRNPSTDTQYF. The CDR3 DNA reads TGCGCCAGCAGCTTGGGCCGAATGGCCACAGGGGTAAGGAACCCGAGCACAGATACGCAGTATTTT. Based on the CDR3 plus reference TRBV5-1 and TRBJ2-3, the full variable domain is KAGVTQTPRYLIKTRGQQVTLSCSPISGHRSVSWYQQTPGQGLQFLFEYFSETQRNKGNFPGRFSGRQFSNSRSEMNVSTLELGDSALYLCASSLGRMATGVRNPSTDTQYFGPGTRLTVL.

The chain employs TRBV5-1 and TRBJ1-4; tentatively, D is TRBD1 (5 bases). This CDR3 has 17 amino acids. V shed 0 bases and J shed 0 bases, with 12 bases lying between them. Germline V CDR1 and CDR2: SGHRS, YFSETQ. The CDR3 protein is CASSLASLGPTNEKLFF. The CDR3 DNA reads as TGCGCCAGCAGCTTGGCCTCTTTGGGGCCAACTAATGAAAAACTGTTTTTT. Using reference TRBV5-1 and TRBJ1-4 for the parts outside the CDR3, the full variable domain is KAGVTQTPRYLIKTRGQQVTLSCSPISGHRSVSWYQQTPGQGLQFLFEYFSETQRNKGNFPGRFSGRQFSNSRSEMNVSTLELGDSALYLCASSLASLGPTNEKLFFGSGTQLSVL.

The rearrangement links TRBV6-1 to TRBJ1-2; 7 bases map to TRBD1. The CDR3 contains 16 residues. With 3 bases clipped from V and 1 base from J, the junction kept 8 bases outside the gene matches. Germline CDR1 and CDR2: MNHNS and SASEGT. CDR3: CASSERGQPFNYGYTF. The CDR3 region has the DNA TGTGCCAGCAGTGAGAGGGGACAGCCATTTAACTATGGCTACACCTTC.

The chain carries TRBV9 and TRBJ1-3, with 9 bases fitting TRBD1. This CDR3 comprises 19 residues. Germline V gene data show CDR1 as SGDLS and CDR2 as YYNGEE. After removal of 1 base from V and 2 bases from J, the junction contained 13 bases not matched to a gene. The CDR3 nucleotides are TGTGCCAGCAGCGTATTGGCGGGGGGTGGACAGGGGACTGGAAACACCATATATTTT. Translation gives CASSVLAGGGQGTGNTIYF.

V and J are TRBV5-4 and TRBJ1-4; a possible D gene is TRBD1 (6 bases). This CDR3 contains 16 residues. Germline CDR1 is SGHNT and CDR2 is YYREEE (reference sequence). Trimming stripped 4 bases from V and 2 bases from J, with 15 bases between. This CDR3 is CASSRRWGGTNEKLFF. In DNA form, the CDR3 reads TGTGCCAGCAGCCGGAGGTGGGGGGGCACTAATGAAAAACTGTTTTTT. The full variable domain, completed using reference TRBV5-4 and TRBJ1-4, is ETGVTQSPTHLIKTRGQQVTLRCSSQSGHNTVSWYQQALGQGPQFIFQYYREEENGRGNFPPRFSGLQFPNYSSELNVNALELDDSALYLCASSRRWGGTNEKLFFGSGTQLSVL.